This entry lists 13 T cell receptor beta chains sequenced from one sample in a study of cytomegalovirus exposure and HLA in healthy donors. Clones were sequenced by immunoSEQ multiplex PCR, and TCRdb holds only the in-frame ones, with some missing. Altogether about 73,000 clones are present, less than 95% being singletons, with the ten largest covering 1%. Sequencing was carried out using PBMCs. All receptors come from a woman aged 18-29 years in good health and CMV-seronegative.

This clone was found once. The CDR3 nucleotides are TGTGCCAGCAGCTTGACTAGCAGTCCCTACGAGCAGTACTTC. It is translated as CASSLTSSPYEQYF. This rearrangement joins TRBV7-9 to TRBJ2-7; 7 bases agree with TRBD2. J gave up 2 bases and V 3 bases, and 4 bases lay outside the gene matches. The CDR3 totals 14 residues. Germline loops: CDR1 SEHNR, CDR2 FQNEAQ (reference sequence).

This clone was seen more than once but under ten times. The CDR3 sequence is CSAPGTDTQYF. DNA for the CDR3: TGCAGTGCTCCGGGCACAGATACGCAGTATTTT. This chain uses TRBV20-1 with TRBJ2-3, with D hard to call. The germline CDR1 and CDR2 sequences are DFQATT and SNEGSKA (reference sequence). The CDR3 covers 11 residues. V was trimmed by 5 bases and J by 1 base, leaving 4 bases between them.

The rearrangement joins TRBV18 to TRBJ2-7; 8 bases agree with TRBD2. This CDR3 region has 13 residues. V was clipped by 2 bases and J by 3 bases; unmatched bases: 0. Germline V gives CDR1 KGHSH, CDR2 LQKENI. In nucleotides, the CDR3 is TGTGCCAGCTCACCAGGGACTAGCTACGAGCAGTACTTC. It translates to CASSPGTSYEQYF.

V gene TRBV7-5 combines with J gene TRBJ1-1. TRBV7-5 is a listed pseudogene. The CDR3 is 15 residues long. In nucleotides, the CDR3 is TGTGTCAGAAGCTTATCCCTGGGGGGGGGCACTGAAGCTTTCTTT. Protein product: CVRSLSLGGGTEAFF.

The chain recombines TRBV29-1 with TRBJ1-4, with D uncertain. V was pared by 4 bases and J by 3 bases, with 12 bases between. Germline lookup yields CDR1 SQVTM and CDR2 ANQGSEA. This CDR3 comprises 14 residues. CDR3 in DNA: TGCAGCGTTGGACTCCGAGGGTCTAATGAAAAACTGTTTTTT. Protein product: CSVGLRGSNEKLFF.

This chain uses TRBV7-9 with TRBJ2-6, with 13 positions matching TRBD2. V lost 4 bases to trimming and J lost 0 bases; unmatched junction nucleotides: 3. Germline values: CDR1 SEHNR, CDR2 FQNEAQ (reference sequence). The CDR3 loop spans 18 amino acids. CDR3 region: CASSSTSGGSSGANVLTF. CDR3 bases: TGTGCCAGCAGCTCGACTAGCGGGGGGAGCTCTGGGGCCAACGTCCTGACTTTC.

This clone showed up just once. This sequence joins TRBV30 and TRBJ1-2; 9 bases map to TRBD1. J was trimmed by 8 bases and V by 4 bases; bases with no gene match: 11. This CDR3 contains 14 residues. From germline, CDR1 is GTSNPN and CDR2 SVGIG (reference sequence). The CDR3 sequence: CAWKGQGIWTGYTF. DNA of the CDR3: TGTGCCTGGAAAGGACAGGGGATTTGGACAGGCTACACCTTC.

The chain is built from TRBV28 and TRBJ1-5; D gene ambiguous. Trimming stripped 6 bases from V and 4 bases from J, with 16 bases between. This CDR3 has 15 residues. Looked up from germline, CDR1 is MDHEN and CDR2 is SYDVKM. The CDR3 is CASRTTGISNQPQHF. CDR3 DNA sequence: TGTGCCAGCAGGACTACCGGGATATCAAATCAGCCCCAGCATTTT.

This clone appeared once. The chain links TRBV2 to TRBJ1-1; weak D call: TRBD1 (5 bases). CDR1 is SNHLY and CDR2 is FYNNEI in the germline V gene. Between the trimmed V and J ends, which lost 1 base and 2 bases, there was a span of 14 bases. The CDR3 runs 16 residues. The CDR3 loop is CASSEVTGNRNTEAFF. The CDR3 coding sequence is TGTGCCAGCAGTGAAGTCACAGGTAACCGAAACACTGAAGCTTTCTTT. Together with reference TRBV2 and TRBJ1-1, the CDR3 gives the full variable domain: EPEVTQTPSHQVTQMGQEVILRCVPISNHLYFYWYRQILGQKVEFLVSFYNNEISEKSEIFDDQFSVERPDGSNFTLKIRSTKLEDSAMYFCASSEVTGNRNTEAFFGQGTRLTVV.

This chain joins TRBV7-2 and TRBJ2-2, with 10 bases matching TRBD2. The junction had 3 bases not matched to a gene; V was cut back by 1 base and J by 7 bases. CDR1 and CDR2 from the germline V gene are SGHTA and FQGNSA. This CDR3 is 15 amino acids long. The CDR3 nucleotides read TGTGCCAGCAGCTTAGAAGCGGGGGGGATCGGGGAGCTGTTTTTT. Protein: CASSLEAGGIGELFF.

With respect to this clone: The same CDR3 arises from other DNA sequences in this sample as well. V gene TRBV28 combines with J gene TRBJ1-2, with 10 bases lining up with TRBD1. This CDR3 spans 14 amino acids. V lost 4 bases to trimming and J lost 4 bases; unmatched junction nucleotides: 3. In germline, CDR1 is MDHEN, CDR2 SYDVKM. CDR3 residues: CASSSTGGGYGYTF. CDR3 bases: TGTGCCAGCAGTTCGACAGGGGGCGGCTATGGCTACACCTTC.

The chain employs TRBV7-3 and TRBJ2-3, with D perhaps matching TRBD2 (7 bases). The germline gives CDR1 SGHTA, CDR2 FQGTGA. The CDR3 is 15 residues long. V dropped 5 bases and J dropped 1 base, with 13 bases sitting between them. This chain's CDR3 is CASSPGGRGTDTQYF. Here the CDR3 DNA reads TGTGCCAGCAGCCCGGGGGGCCGAGGCACAGATACGCAGTATTTT.

This clone is a singleton in its sample. The V and J genes are TRBV10-1 and TRBJ2-1; TRBD2 is a possible D gene (7 bases). Per germline, CDR1 WNHNN and CDR2 SYGVQD (reference sequence). V was trimmed by 0 bases and J by 7 bases, leaving 13 bases between them. CDR3 length: 15 residues. CDR3 region: CASSESRGRVNEQFF. CDR3 DNA: TGCGCCAGCAGTGAGTCGAGGGGGAGGGTAAATGAGCAGTTCTTC.